A selection of T cell receptor beta chains follows, all from one sample in a study of Graves' ophthalmopathy and Graves' hyperthyroidism. TCRdb used MiXCR to reprocess the multiplex PCR reads, holding one entry per CDR3 protein. Seen here are 170,000 or so distinct CDR3 sequences, about 40% observed once, and the top ten hold under 6.5%. What was sequenced was peripheral blood. The receptor set was obtained from a woman aged 35 to 49 with Graves' ophthalmopathy. CDR3s include the opening cysteine and the closing phenylalanine or tryptophan. The D gene is left open where the match is weak. Expanded clones get a size class; other rows say once, few or many, or leave the size out.

d_gene: TRBD2; abundance: many; j_gene: TRBJ2-7; v_gene: TRBV28; CDR3aa: CASRLAGGGYEQYF; CDR3nt: TGTGCCAGCAGACTAGCGGGAGGAGGGTACGAGCAGTACTTC
d_gene: -; abundance: -; j_gene: TRBJ1-1; v_gene: TRBV28; CDR3aa: CASSLWTATEAFF; CDR3nt: TGTGCCAGCAGTCTTTGGACAGCCACTGAAGCTTTCTTT
d_gene: -; abundance: few; j_gene: TRBJ2-5; v_gene: TRBV6-2/TRBV6-3; CDR3aa: CASSFSLGWELNRDQETQYF; CDR3nt: TGTGCCAGCAGTTTTTCGTTGGGGTGGGAACTAAATCGGGACCAAGAGACCCAGTACTTC
d_gene: TRBD1; abundance: -; j_gene: TRBJ2-7; v_gene: TRBV24-1; CDR3aa: CATSDTGTVSYEQYF; CDR3nt: TGTGCCACCAGTGATACCGGGACAGTTTCCTACGAGCAGTACTTC
d_gene: TRBD1; abundance: -; j_gene: TRBJ2-2; v_gene: TRBV12-3/TRBV12-4; CDR3aa: CASTRTGSNTGELFF; CDR3nt: TGTGCCAGCACTAGGACAGGGTCGAACACCGGGGAGCTGTTTTTT
d_gene: -; abundance: many; j_gene: TRBJ2-5; v_gene: TRBV24-1; CDR3aa: CATSDFSGTAETQYF; CDR3nt: TGTGCCACCAGTGATTTCTCGGGCACAGCAGAGACCCAGTACTTC
d_gene: -; abundance: -; j_gene: TRBJ1-5; v_gene: TRBV2; CDR3aa: CASNQDGSNQPQHF; CDR3nt: TGTGCCAGCAACCAGGACGGGTCCAATCAGCCCCAGCATTTT
d_gene: -; abundance: many; j_gene: TRBJ1-5; v_gene: TRBV28; CDR3aa: CASSFGSTGNQPQHF; CDR3nt: TGTGCCAGCAGTTTCGGCTCGACAGGTAATCAGCCCCAGCATTTT
d_gene: -; abundance: many; j_gene: TRBJ1-5; v_gene: TRBV7-2; CDR3aa: CASSRTITSNQPQHF; CDR3nt: TGTGCCAGCAGCCGAACAATTACTAGCAATCAGCCCCAGCATTTT
d_gene: -; abundance: many; j_gene: TRBJ2-2; v_gene: TRBV6-2/TRBV6-3; CDR3aa: CASNKLGQNTGELFF; CDR3nt: TGTGCCAGCAACAAACTCGGACAGAACACCGGGGAGCTGTTTTTT
d_gene: -; abundance: many; j_gene: TRBJ1-2; v_gene: TRBV6-5; CDR3aa: CASSPSGIGYTF; CDR3nt: TGTGCCAGCAGTCCTTCAGGGATTGGCTACACCTTC
d_gene: -; abundance: many; j_gene: TRBJ1-1; v_gene: TRBV3-1; CDR3aa: CASSQNRANTEAFF; CDR3nt: TGTGCCAGCAGCCAAAACAGGGCGAACACTGAAGCTTTCTTT
d_gene: -; abundance: many; j_gene: TRBJ2-5; v_gene: TRBV9; CDR3aa: CASSVDGRETQYF; CDR3nt: TGTGCCAGCAGCGTTGACGGGCGGGAGACCCAGTACTTC
d_gene: -; abundance: -; j_gene: TRBJ1-6; v_gene: TRBV6-1; CDR3aa: CASSRRWDNSPLHF; CDR3nt: TGTGCCAGCAGTAGACGATGGGATAATTCACCCCTCCACTTT
d_gene: TRBD1; abundance: many; j_gene: TRBJ1-2; v_gene: TRBV5-6; CDR3aa: CASSLSQGIGGGYTF; CDR3nt: TGTGCCAGCAGCTTATCACAGGGGATTGGGGGTGGCTACACCTTC
d_gene: -; abundance: -; j_gene: TRBJ2-5; v_gene: TRBV6-1; CDR3aa: CASSEAGSRETQYF; CDR3nt: TGTGCCAGCAGTGAGGCAGGGAGTAGGGAGACCCAGTACTTC
d_gene: TRBD2; abundance: -; j_gene: TRBJ2-5; v_gene: TRBV10-2; CDR3aa: CASSETSGGTRETQYF; CDR3nt: TGCGCCAGCAGTGAGACTAGCGGGGGGACGAGAGAGACCCAGTACTTC
d_gene: -; abundance: many; j_gene: TRBJ1-2; v_gene: TRBV11-1; CDR3aa: CASSLTGQYGYTF; CDR3nt: TGTGCCAGCAGCTTAACCGGACAGTATGGCTACACCTTC
d_gene: TRBD2; abundance: -; j_gene: TRBJ2-5; v_gene: TRBV24-1; CDR3aa: CATPWGEGRQETQYF; CDR3nt: TGTGCCACCCCCTGGGGGGAGGGCCGGCAAGAGACCCAGTACTTC
d_gene: TRBD1; abundance: few; j_gene: TRBJ2-7; v_gene: TRBV6-5; CDR3aa: CASSYRGQLYEQYF; CDR3nt: TGTGCCAGCAGTTACAGGGGACAGCTATACGAGCAGTACTTC
d_gene: -; abundance: many; j_gene: TRBJ1-1; v_gene: TRBV18; CDR3aa: CASSPANLNTEAFF; CDR3nt: TGTGCCAGCTCACCAGCGAACCTGAACACTGAAGCTTTCTTT
d_gene: TRBD2; abundance: many; j_gene: TRBJ2-7; v_gene: TRBV27; CDR3aa: CASTTGGVGDEQYF; CDR3nt: TGTGCCAGCACCACCGGGGGGGTAGGGGACGAGCAGTACTTC
d_gene: -; abundance: -; j_gene: TRBJ2-7; v_gene: TRBV6-2/TRBV6-3; CDR3aa: CASSYSRWWGAYEQYF; CDR3nt: TGTGCCAGCAGTTACTCGAGGTGGTGGGGGGCCTACGAGCAGTACTTC
d_gene: TRBD2; abundance: few; j_gene: TRBJ2-5; v_gene: TRBV28; CDR3aa: CASSSEGLAKKTQYF; CDR3nt: TGTGCCAGCAGTTCCGAAGGACTAGCTAAGAAGACCCAGTACTTC
d_gene: TRBD1; abundance: many; j_gene: TRBJ2-7; v_gene: TRBV12-3/TRBV12-4; CDR3aa: CASSLAPGQGKYEQYF; CDR3nt: TGTGCCAGCAGTTTAGCACCGGGACAGGGTAAATACGAGCAGTACTTC
d_gene: -; abundance: -; j_gene: TRBJ2-2; v_gene: TRBV6-2/TRBV6-3; CDR3aa: CASLAPNAGELFF; CDR3nt: TGTGCCAGCTTAGCGCCCAACGCCGGGGAGCTGTTTTTT
d_gene: TRBD1; abundance: many; j_gene: TRBJ1-1; v_gene: TRBV3-1; CDR3aa: CASRRQGAEAFF; CDR3nt: TGTGCCAGCAGACGACAGGGCGCTGAAGCTTTCTTT
d_gene: TRBD2; abundance: -; j_gene: TRBJ2-7; v_gene: TRBV6-2/TRBV6-3; CDR3aa: CASTLPLAGGDEQYF; CDR3nt: TGTGCCAGCACCCTCCCGCTAGCGGGGGGGGACGAGCAGTACTTC
d_gene: -; abundance: many; j_gene: TRBJ2-7; v_gene: TRBV7-3; CDR3aa: CASSLTWDSEQYF; CDR3nt: TGTGCCAGCAGCTTAACGTGGGACTCCGAGCAGTACTTC
d_gene: TRBD1; abundance: many; j_gene: TRBJ1-2; v_gene: TRBV11-2; CDR3aa: CASSLEGTGHYGYTF; CDR3nt: TGTGCCAGCAGCTTAGAAGGGACAGGGCACTATGGCTACACCTTC
d_gene: TRBD2; abundance: -; j_gene: TRBJ2-7; v_gene: TRBV5-1; CDR3aa: CASSFGGGAYEQYF; CDR3nt: TGCGCCAGCAGCTTCGGGGGGGGAGCCTACGAGCAGTACTTC
d_gene: -; abundance: -; j_gene: TRBJ2-7; v_gene: TRBV7-2; CDR3aa: CASSLVRSSYEQYF; CDR3nt: TGTGCCAGCAGCTTAGTCAGGAGCTCCTACGAGCAGTACTTC
d_gene: -; abundance: many; j_gene: TRBJ1-1; v_gene: TRBV7-9; CDR3aa: CASSSSPDTEAFF; CDR3nt: TGTGCCAGCAGCTCGTCGCCCGACACTGAAGCTTTCTTT
d_gene: -; abundance: -; j_gene: TRBJ2-5; v_gene: TRBV6-2/TRBV6-3; CDR3aa: CASSALAISGKETQYF; CDR3nt: TGTGCCAGCAGTGCCCTTGCGATTAGCGGAAAAGAGACCCAGTACTTC
d_gene: -; abundance: many; j_gene: TRBJ1-2; v_gene: TRBV7-6; CDR3aa: CASSLRGNYGYTF; CDR3nt: TGTGCCAGCAGCTTACGCGGAAACTATGGCTACACCTTC
d_gene: -; abundance: many; j_gene: TRBJ2-5; v_gene: TRBV19; CDR3aa: CASSVGPSTRETQYF; CDR3nt: TGTGCCAGTAGTGTCGGACCATCTACTAGGGAGACCCAGTACTTC
d_gene: -; abundance: many; j_gene: TRBJ1-2; v_gene: TRBV12-3/TRBV12-4; CDR3aa: CASSSTGYGYTF; CDR3nt: TGTGCCAGCAGTTCGACAGGTTATGGCTACACCTTC
d_gene: TRBD2; abundance: -; j_gene: TRBJ2-4; v_gene: TRBV2; CDR3aa: CASSEWGAGGAKNIQYF; CDR3nt: TGTGCCAGCAGTGAATGGGGGGCGGGAGGAGCCAAAAACATTCAGTACTTC
d_gene: TRBD1; abundance: many; j_gene: TRBJ1-5; v_gene: TRBV6-4; CDR3aa: CASKKSGTGGNNQPQHF; CDR3nt: TGTGCCAGCAAAAAATCCGGGACAGGGGGCAACAATCAGCCCCAGCATTTT
d_gene: -; abundance: once; j_gene: TRBJ2-7; v_gene: TRBV6-5; CDR3aa: CASSYSGELSYEQYF; CDR3nt: TGTGCCAGCAGTTACTCTGGAGAACTCTCCTACGAGCAGTACTTC
d_gene: -; abundance: -; j_gene: TRBJ1-6; v_gene: TRBV7-2; CDR3aa: CASSLAPGQNSPLHF; CDR3nt: TGTGCCAGCAGCTTAGCCCCCGGACAGAATTCACCCCTCCACTTT
d_gene: TRBD2; abundance: many; j_gene: TRBJ2-7; v_gene: TRBV6-2/TRBV6-3; CDR3aa: CASSYPLGLAVSYEQYF; CDR3nt: TGTGCCAGCAGTTACCCTCTTGGACTAGCCGTCTCCTACGAGCAGTACTTC
d_gene: TRBD1; abundance: many; j_gene: TRBJ2-5; v_gene: TRBV2; CDR3aa: CASNRDRVQETQYF; CDR3nt: TGTGCCAGCAACCGGGACAGGGTTCAAGAGACCCAGTACTTC
d_gene: -; abundance: many; j_gene: TRBJ1-5; v_gene: TRBV6-5; CDR3aa: CASSYSKTPQNHQPQHF; CDR3nt: TGTGCCAGCAGTTACTCGAAGACCCCCCAAAACCATCAGCCCCAGCATTTT
d_gene: -; abundance: many; j_gene: TRBJ1-2; v_gene: TRBV7-7; CDR3aa: CASSLGLTDSPQYGYTF; CDR3nt: TGTGCTAGCAGCTTAGGGCTCACGGACAGTCCTCAGTATGGCTACACCTTC
d_gene: -; abundance: once; j_gene: TRBJ2-7; v_gene: TRBV28; CDR3aa: CASRREEGEQYF; CDR3nt: TGTGCCAGCAGAAGGGAAGAAGGCGAGCAGTACTTC
d_gene: -; abundance: once; j_gene: TRBJ2-2; v_gene: TRBV6-1; CDR3aa: CARPGELFF; CDR3nt: TGTGCCCGCCCTGGGGAGCTGTTTTTT
d_gene: -; abundance: many; j_gene: TRBJ1-5; v_gene: TRBV20-1; CDR3aa: CSAERGGQPQHF; CDR3nt: TGCAGTGCTGAGCGGGGCGGTCAGCCCCAGCATTTT
d_gene: -; abundance: -; j_gene: TRBJ2-7; v_gene: TRBV12-3/TRBV12-4; CDR3aa: CASSFGSYEQYF; CDR3nt: TGTGCCAGCAGTTTCGGAAGCTACGAGCAGTACTTC
d_gene: -; abundance: many; j_gene: TRBJ1-2; v_gene: TRBV9; CDR3aa: CASSVGRPAYGYTF; CDR3nt: TGTGCCAGCAGCGTAGGCAGGCCTGCGTATGGCTACACCTTC
d_gene: -; abundance: many; j_gene: TRBJ1-3; v_gene: TRBV28; CDR3aa: CASSFHLQGPGNTIYF; CDR3nt: TGTGCCAGCAGTTTTCATCTTCAGGGACCAGGAAACACCATATATTTT
d_gene: -; abundance: -; j_gene: TRBJ1-5; v_gene: TRBV19; CDR3aa: CASKMAIGGNQPQHF; CDR3nt: TGTGCCAGTAAAATGGCAATCGGGGGCAATCAGCCCCAGCATTTT
d_gene: TRBD2; abundance: many; j_gene: TRBJ2-2; v_gene: TRBV7-3; CDR3aa: CASSPGGAPGELFF; CDR3nt: TGTGCCAGCAGTCCCGGGGGGGCTCCGGGGGAGCTGTTTTTT
d_gene: -; abundance: -; j_gene: TRBJ2-7; v_gene: TRBV7-9; CDR3aa: CATQRASSYEQYF; CDR3nt: TGTGCCACCCAGAGGGCGAGCTCCTACGAGCAGTACTTC
d_gene: -; abundance: -; j_gene: TRBJ2-2; v_gene: TRBV6-2/TRBV6-3; CDR3aa: CASNTAGTGELFF; CDR3nt: TGTGCCAGCAACACAGCGGGCACCGGGGAGCTGTTTTTT
d_gene: TRBD2; abundance: many; j_gene: TRBJ2-2; v_gene: TRBV9; CDR3aa: CASSAPTSGVNTGELFF; CDR3nt: TGTGCCAGCAGCGCACCCACTAGCGGGGTTAACACCGGGGAGCTGTTTTTT
d_gene: TRBD1; abundance: -; j_gene: TRBJ1-5; v_gene: TRBV6-1; CDR3aa: CASRRTGVQPQHF; CDR3nt: TGTGCCAGCAGACGGACAGGGGTGCAGCCCCAGCATTTT
d_gene: -; abundance: many; j_gene: TRBJ1-2; v_gene: TRBV12-3/TRBV12-4; CDR3aa: CASSLGTTYGYTF; CDR3nt: TGTGCCAGCAGTTTAGGGACAACCTATGGCTACACCTTC
d_gene: TRBD1; abundance: -; j_gene: TRBJ2-7; v_gene: TRBV15; CDR3aa: CATSREVGTVAEQYF; CDR3nt: TGTGCCACCAGCAGAGAGGTAGGGACAGTGGCCGAGCAGTACTTC